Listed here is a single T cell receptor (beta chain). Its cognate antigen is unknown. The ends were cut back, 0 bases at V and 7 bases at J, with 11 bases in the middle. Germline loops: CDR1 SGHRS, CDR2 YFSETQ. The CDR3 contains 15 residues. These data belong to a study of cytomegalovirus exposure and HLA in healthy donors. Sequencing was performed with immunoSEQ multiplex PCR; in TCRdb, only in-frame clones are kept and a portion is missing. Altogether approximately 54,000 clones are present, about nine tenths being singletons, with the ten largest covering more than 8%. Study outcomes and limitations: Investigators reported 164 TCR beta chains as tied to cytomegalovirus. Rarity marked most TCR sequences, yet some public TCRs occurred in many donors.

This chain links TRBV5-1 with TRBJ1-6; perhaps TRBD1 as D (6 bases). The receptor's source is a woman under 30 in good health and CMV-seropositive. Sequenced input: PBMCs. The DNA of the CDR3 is TGCGCCAGCAGCTTGGCTGGAGACAGGAATTCACCCCTCCACTTT. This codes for CASSLAGDRNSPLHF.